The T cell receptor (beta chain) under discussion was sequenced for a study of blood T cell repertoires in COVID-19. As for the study in general: PBMCs, B-cell-depleted T cells, or T cells provided the cDNA or gDNA that made up the material.

Trimming removed 2 bases from V and 6 bases from J, with 14 bases in between. Germline loops: CDR1 SNHLY, CDR2 FYNNEI. The CDR3 is 15 amino acids. The study recruited people aged roughly 18 to 100 years across 24 US areas. Assignment of participants to cohorts was predicated upon participant-reported clinical history. How the authors handled the data: Reference gene primers were amplified, and this amplification served to estimate nucleated cell counts. Profiling relied on immunoSEQ multiplex PCR, and the TCRdb table lists in-frame clones only, not all of them. That table gives V, J and clone size, and the DNA gave D and trimming. The table lists 200,000 to 250,000 clones, 87% of them singletons.

The V and J genes are TRBV2 and TRBJ1-5; D is undetermined. This clonotype originated in a woman in her thirties with acute COVID-19. What was sequenced was PBMCs or T cells enriched from blood (not recorded which). The CDR3: CASSEMGPRGQPQHF. CDR3 in DNA: TGTGCCAGCAGTGAAATGGGTCCGCGAGGTCAGCCCCAGCATTTT.